This T cell receptor (beta chain) was identified during a study of cytomegalovirus exposure and HLA in healthy donors. General study points: In vitro checks showed that a few CMV-associated chains really do target CMV antigens. Researchers catalogued roughly 150 TCR beta chains as cytomegalovirus-associated.

Though nominally healthy at sampling, donors likely had unrecorded immune exposures. It was with 60 Vbeta and 13 Jbeta primers that the PCR ran. TCRdb's table, derived via immunoSEQ multiplex PCR, lists solely in-frame clones and lacks some. The data show some 250,000 clones, with roughly 80% seen just once and 4.5% to 6% held by the top ten. A remark on this clone: Its antigen is currently unknown.

The germline CDR1 and CDR2 sequences are SGHTA and FQGNSA. V lost 5 bases to trimming and J lost 6 bases; unmatched junction nucleotides: 4. The CDR3 has 13 residues. This clonotype was obtained from a woman in her thirties or forties in good health and CMV-seropositive. Sequenced: PBMCs. This sequence joins TRBV7-2 and TRBJ1-5; TRBD1 matches at 7 bases. CDR3 DNA sequence: TGTGCCAGCAGCACCCGACAGGGTCAGCCCCAGCATTTT. Translating it yields CASSTRQGQPQHF. Full variable domain (rest looked up from reference TRBV7-2 and TRBJ1-5): GAGVSQSPSNKVTEKGKDVELRCDPISGHTALYWYRQSLGQGLEFLIYFQGNSAPDKSGLPSDRFSAERTGGSVSTLTIQRTQQEDSAVYLCASSTRQGQPQHFGDGTRLSIL.